These 27 T cell receptor beta chains came from one sample sequenced in a study of T cell responses to AZD1222 COVID-19 vaccine. Profiling relied on immunoSEQ multiplex PCR, and the TCRdb table lists in-frame clones only, not all of them. The sample lists around 150,000 clones, roughly 90% occurring once. The material sequenced was peripheral blood, taken on day 0 of AZD1222 vaccination. These receptor sequences come from an adult in good health.

The V and J genes are TRBV19 and TRBJ1-5; D ambiguous. Germline-derived CDR1 and CDR2 are LNHDA and SQIVND (reference sequence). V was clipped by 2 bases and J by 11 bases, with 16 bases between them. The CDR3 length is 14 residues. In nucleotides, the CDR3 is TGTGCCAGTAGTATACCTCCCTGGAACTCGGCCCAGCATTTT. It specifies CASSIPPWNSAQHF.

The chain has TRBV7-9 and TRBJ2-6; TRBD2 is a possible D gene (6 bases). This CDR3 has 18 amino acids. Germline V gives CDR1 SEHNR, CDR2 FQNEAQ (reference sequence). Trimming took 4 bases from V and 0 from J, leaving 16 bases between them. The CDR3 DNA follows: TGTGCCAGCAGCTCCCAGGGAGGCAGGGTCTCTGGGGCCAACGTCCTGACTTTC. Translated: CASSSQGGRVSGANVLTF. The whole variable domain, remainder taken from reference TRBV7-9 and TRBJ2-6, is DTGVSQNPRHKITKRGQNVTFRCDPISEHNRLYWYRQTLGQGPEFLTYFQNEAQLEKSRLLSDRFSAERPKGSFSTLEIQRTEQGDSAMYLCASSSQGGRVSGANVLTFGAGSRLTVL.

This clone was seen just once. The V gene is TRBV5-1, the J gene TRBJ2-2, with TRBD1 matching over 8 bases. In germline, CDR1 is SGHRS, CDR2 YFSETQ. CDR3 size: 16 residues. Trimming took 2 bases from V and 5 from J; bases not matched to a gene: 8. The CDR3 nucleotides are TGCGCCAGCAGCTTCCAGGGGGCTAGAGAAACCGGGGAGCTGTTTTTT. Protein sequence: CASSFQGARETGELFF.

The chain links TRBV13 to TRBJ2-5; D remains ambiguous. The CDR3 sequence is 12 residues long. Germline lookup yields CDR1 PRHDT and CDR2 FYEKMQ (reference sequence). Trimming left V 0 bases short and J 5 bases short, with 4 bases between. The CDR3 spells CASSLGLETQYF. The CDR3 nucleotides read TGTGCCAGCAGCTTAGGTCTCGAGACCCAGTACTTC.

This chain connects TRBV12-3 or TRBV12-4 to TRBJ1-5, with D possibly matching TRBD1 (5 bases). The CDR3 runs 11 residues. Trimming took 3 bases from V and 9 from J, leaving 6 bases between them. The CDR3 bases are TGTGCCAGCAGTTTGAGGGGGCCCCAGCATTTT. Translating gives CASSLRGPQHF.

V is TRBV5-1 and J is TRBJ1-2, with 8 bases lining up with TRBD1. The CDR3 runs 14 residues. Unmatched junction bases numbered 3, after V lost 3 bases and J lost 2 bases. CDR1 is SGHRS and CDR2 is YFSETQ in the germline V gene. The CDR3 sequence: CASSSGQENYGYTF. The DNA for the CDR3 is TGCGCCAGCAGCTCGGGACAGGAGAACTATGGCTACACCTTC.

The gene calls are TRBV30 and TRBJ1-6; D unclear. Trimming took off 0 bases at V and 14 bases at J, with 14 bases between the two ends. The CDR3 runs 13 residues. CDR1 is GTSNPN, CDR2 SVGIG, per germline (reference sequence). Here the CDR3 reads CAWSVGYNLALHF. The DNA of the CDR3 is TGTGCCTGGAGTGTCGGGTACAATCTGGCCCTCCACTTT. Full variable domain (outside the CDR3, taken from reference TRBV30 and TRBJ1-6): SQTIHQWPATLVQPVGSPLSLECTVEGTSNPNLYWYRQAAGRGLQLLFYSVGIGQISSEVPQNLSASRPQDRQFILSSKKLLLSDSGFYLCAWSVGYNLALHFGNGTRLTVT.

The CDR3 spells CATLVGEQYF. DNA of the CDR3: TGTGCCACTCTAGTCGGCGAGCAGTACTTC. The chain combines TRBV6-5 with TRBJ2-7; D uncertain. Between the trimmed V and J ends, which lost 10 bases and 6 bases, there was a span of 10 bases. Germline values: CDR1 MNHEY, CDR2 SVGAGI. The CDR3 consists of 10 residues.

The V gene is TRBV4-2, the J gene TRBJ1-2, with D perhaps matching TRBD1 (5 bases). The V gene lost 0 bases and the J gene lost 12 bases, with 14 bases spanning the gap. Germline V CDR1 and CDR2: LGHNA, YNFKEQ. This CDR3 spans 13 amino acids. The CDR3 sequence is CASSQDIFQGNTF. The CDR3 nucleotides are TGTGCCAGCAGCCAAGATATATTCCAGGGTAACACCTTC.

The chain has TRBV29-1 and TRBJ1-3; the D is unclear. From germline, CDR1 is SQVTM and CDR2 ANQGSEA. The CDR3 is 14 amino acids. V was shortened by 3 bases and J by 0 bases, with 9 bases between the two germline ends. CDR3 sequence (DNA): TGCAGCGTTGATGGTGGGATCTCTGGAAACACCATATATTTT. Its translation is CSVDGGISGNTIYF.

The chain has TRBV5-6 and TRBJ2-5, with D maybe TRBD1 (6 bases). V was cut by 3 bases and J by 5 bases, with 17 bases left in between. This CDR3 region has 15 residues. CDR1 is SGHDT and CDR2 is YYEEEE in the germline V gene. CDR3 sequence: CASSSKQGLGETQYF. For the CDR3, the DNA is TGTGCCAGCAGCTCCAAACAGGGTTTGGGGGAGACCCAGTACTTC.

The J gene is TRBJ2-4, the V gene TRBV6-5; TRBD2 is a possible D gene (5 bases). The CDR3 has 15 residues. Germline V gene lookup returns CDR1 MNHEY and CDR2 SVGAGI. Deletions cut 6 bases from V and 0 bases from J, with 12 bases between. This chain's CDR3 is CASRGLFLAKNIQYF. The CDR3 region has the DNA TGTGCCAGCAGAGGACTGTTCCTAGCCAAAAACATTCAGTACTTC.

The chain joins TRBV7-9 to TRBJ2-1; TRBD2 aligns across 9 bases. Trimming removed 3 bases from V and 8 bases from J; junction bases left unmatched: 5. Germline CDR1 and CDR2: SEHNR and FQNEAQ (reference sequence). The CDR3 runs 14 residues. This chain's CDR3 is CASSFGGGADEQFF. The CDR3 DNA reads as TGTGCCAGCAGCTTCGGCGGGGGGGCTGATGAGCAGTTCTTC.

V and J are TRBV7-2 and TRBJ2-3, with D perhaps matching TRBD2 (6 bases). V lost 3 bases, J lost 4 bases, and 11 bases lay in between. Germline lookup yields CDR1 SGHTA and CDR2 FQGNSA. This CDR3 has 14 amino acids. CDR3 protein: CASSFSRRADTQYF. CDR3 coding DNA: TGTGCCAGCAGCTTTTCCAGGAGGGCAGATACGCAGTATTTT.

The chain combines TRBV5-8 with TRBJ1-4; TRBD1 is a possible D gene (5 bases). The CDR3 is made up of 14 amino acids. V lost 2 bases, J lost 4 bases, and 9 bases lay in between. Germline-derived CDR1 and CDR2 are SGHTS and YDEGEE. The CDR3 sequence is CASSFRQINEKLFF. As DNA, the CDR3 is TGTGCCAGCAGCTTTAGACAGATTAATGAAAAACTGTTTTTT. The full variable domain, rest sourced from reference TRBV5-8 and TRBJ1-4, is EAGVTQSPTHLIKTRGQQATLRCSPISGHTSVYWYQQALGLGLQFLLWYDEGEERNRGNFPPRFSGRQFPNYSSELNVNALELEDSALYLCASSFRQINEKLFFGSGTQLSVL.

V is TRBV6-5 and J is TRBJ1-6; D uncertain. Germline-derived CDR1 and CDR2 are MNHEY and SVGAGI. There are 14 residues in the CDR3. Trimming left V 3 bases short and J 7 bases short, with 10 bases between. CDR3 coding DNA: TGTGCCAGCAGTTATAACAGTGAGAATTCACCCCTCCACTTT. Protein sequence: CASSYNSENSPLHF.

On this clone itself: The same CDR3 is also encoded by other DNA sequences in this sample. The V and J genes are TRBV28 and TRBJ1-2; maybe TRBD1 (5 bases). The V and J ends lost 3 bases and 1 base respectively, with 9 bases between them. Germline V lookup: CDR1 MDHEN, CDR2 SYDVKM. This CDR3 has 14 amino acids. DNA of the CDR3: TGTGCCAGCAGTTTGGGTCAGGGTAACTATGGCTACACCTTC. As protein: CASSLGQGNYGYTF.

This clone appeared a single time. The chain couples TRBV9 to TRBJ2-7; TRBD1 aligns across 8 bases. The V gene end was trimmed by 1 base and the J gene end by 4 bases; junction bases not matched to a gene: 4. This CDR3 is built from 14 residues. Germline-derived CDR1 and CDR2 are SGDLS and YYNGEE. CDR3 sequence: CASSVSQGAYEQYF. The CDR3 DNA reads as TGTGCCAGCAGCGTAAGTCAGGGGGCGTACGAGCAGTACTTC.

The J gene is TRBJ1-6, the V gene TRBV6-5; 7 bases are shared with TRBD1. The CDR3 has 14 amino acids. Germline V gene data show CDR1 as MNHEY and CDR2 as SVGAGI. The V segment lost 5 bases and the J segment 4 bases; nucleotides outside the gene matches: 2. In DNA form, the CDR3 reads TGTGCCAGCAGTCGACAGGGTTATAATTCACCCCTCCACTTT. Translated, it gives CASSRQGYNSPLHF.

The V and J genes are TRBV5-1 and TRBJ2-1; 7 nucleotides match TRBD2. This CDR3 spans 17 amino acids. Germline CDR1 reads SGHRS; CDR2 reads YFSETQ. Germline trimming cut 4 bases from V and 1 base from J; bases unmatched to any gene: 11. As DNA, the CDR3 is TGCGCCAGCAGCAGACCTCTAGCGGTCCGATCCTACAATGAGCAGTTCTTC. Protein sequence: CASSRPLAVRSYNEQFF. Supplemented by reference TRBV5-1 and TRBJ2-1, the full variable domain reads KAGVTQTPRYLIKTRGQQVTLSCSPISGHRSVSWYQQTPGQGLQFLFEYFSETQRNKGNFPGRFSGRQFSNSRSEMNVSTLELGDSALYLCASSRPLAVRSYNEQFFGPGTRLTVL.

This chain uses TRBV5-6 with TRBJ1-4; the match to TRBD1 covers 8 bases. J gave up 7 bases and V 2 bases, and 10 bases lay outside the gene matches. The CDR3 is made up of 16 amino acids. Germline CDR1 and CDR2: SGHDT and YYEEEE. This CDR3 reads CASSFGQGSSGEKLFF. The CDR3 DNA is TGTGCCAGCAGCTTTGGACAGGGCAGTTCAGGTGAAAAACTGTTTTTT.

J is TRBJ2-1 and V is TRBV2; no clear D. V was pared by 4 bases and J by 0 bases, with 7 bases between. CDR1 and CDR2 (germline): SNHLY, FYNNEI. The CDR3 has 14 residues. CDR3 DNA: TGTGCCAGCAGTGCGCAGATCTCCTACAATGAGCAGTTCTTC. Protein sequence: CASSAQISYNEQFF.

The rearrangement uses TRBV19 and TRBJ2-1; tentatively, D is TRBD1 (6 bases). CDR3 length: 15 amino acids. Germline assignment: CDR1 LNHDA and CDR2 SQIVND (reference sequence). V was clipped by 3 bases and J by 2 bases, with 11 bases between them. DNA for the CDR3: TGTGCCAGTAGTATTCTGCAGGGGCCCTACAATGAGCAGTTCTTC. It encodes CASSILQGPYNEQFF.

By share of the sample, this clone is medium-sized (0.01 to 0.1%). V usage is TRBV7-3 and J usage is TRBJ2-7; TRBD2 is a possible D gene (6 bases). Deletions cut 5 bases from V and 1 base from J, with 21 bases between. Germline CDR1 and CDR2: SGHTA and FQGTGA. The CDR3 sequence is 17 residues long. The CDR3 region is CASSLSHGGVASYEQYF. The CDR3 DNA reads as TGTGCCAGCAGCCTCTCCCATGGAGGGGTCGCTTCCTACGAGCAGTACTTC.

The gene calls are TRBV24-1 and TRBJ2-3; 11 positions match TRBD2. The CDR3 covers 13 residues. CDR1 KGHDR and CDR2 SFDVKD come from the germline V gene. J was trimmed by 5 bases and V by 10 bases; bases with no gene match: 4. The chain's CDR3 is CATASGRIDTQYF. The CDR3 nucleotides read TGTGCCACAGCTAGCGGGAGGATAGATACGCAGTATTTT.

The chain is built from TRBV28 and TRBJ2-3; 10 nucleotides align to TRBD2. CDR1 MDHEN and CDR2 SYDVKM come from the germline V gene. After removal of 4 bases from V and 0 bases from J, the junction contained 1 base not matched to a gene. CDR3 length: 15 amino acids. The CDR3 bases are TGTGCCAGCAGTTCGACTAGCGGGAGCACAGATACGCAGTATTTT. This sequence encodes CASSSTSGSTDTQYF.

The V gene is TRBV13, the J gene TRBJ2-5; D possibly uses TRBD1 or TRBD2 (5 bases each). Looked up from germline, CDR1 is PRHDT and CDR2 is FYEKMQ (reference sequence). Trimming removed 5 bases from V and 2 bases from J, with 12 bases in between. This CDR3 spans 14 amino acids. CDR3 DNA sequence: TGTGCCAGCAGCCCCGGGGCAGCACAAGAGACCCAGTACTTC. Amino acids: CASSPGAAQETQYF. Combining the CDR3 with reference TRBV13 and TRBJ2-5 gives the whole variable domain AAGVIQSPRHLIKEKRETATLKCYPIPRHDTVYWYQQGPGQDPQFLISFYEKMQSDKGSIPDRFSAQQFSDYHSELNMSSLELGDSALYFCASSPGAAQETQYFGPGTRLLVL.